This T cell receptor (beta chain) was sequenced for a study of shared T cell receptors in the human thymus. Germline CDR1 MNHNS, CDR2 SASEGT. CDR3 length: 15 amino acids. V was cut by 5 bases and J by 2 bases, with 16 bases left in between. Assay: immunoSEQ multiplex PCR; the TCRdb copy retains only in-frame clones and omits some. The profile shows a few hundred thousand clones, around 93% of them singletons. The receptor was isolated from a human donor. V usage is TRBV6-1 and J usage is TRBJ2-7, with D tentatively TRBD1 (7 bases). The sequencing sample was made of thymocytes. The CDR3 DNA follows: TGTGCCAGCAGTCCTCAGGGGGGCCTGCCCTACGAGCAGTACTTC. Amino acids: CASSPQGGLPYEQYF.